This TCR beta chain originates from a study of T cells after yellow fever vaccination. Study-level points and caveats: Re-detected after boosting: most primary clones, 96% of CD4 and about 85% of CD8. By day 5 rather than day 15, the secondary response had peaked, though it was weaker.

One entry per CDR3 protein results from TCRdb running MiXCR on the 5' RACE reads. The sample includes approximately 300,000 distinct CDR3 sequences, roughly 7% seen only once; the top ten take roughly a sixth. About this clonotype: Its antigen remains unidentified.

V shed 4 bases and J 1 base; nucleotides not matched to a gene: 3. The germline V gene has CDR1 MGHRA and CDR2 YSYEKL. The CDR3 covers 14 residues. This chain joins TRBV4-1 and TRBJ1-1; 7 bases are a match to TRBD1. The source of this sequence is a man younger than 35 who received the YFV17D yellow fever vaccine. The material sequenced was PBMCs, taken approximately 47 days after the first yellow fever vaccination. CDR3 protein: CASSLYRGNTEAFF. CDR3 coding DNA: TGCGCCAGCAGCCTGTACAGGGGGAACACTGAAGCTTTCTTT.